The clone carrying this T cell receptor (beta chain) was picked up one time. The data were obtained in a study of blood T cell repertoires in COVID-19. Study background: Researchers got acute and convalescent COVID-19 samples from the United States, Italy and Spain. PBMCs, B-cell-depleted T cells, or T cells provided the cDNA or gDNA that made up the material.

Original processing notes: Nucleated cell counts were estimated from reference gene primer amplification. This table comes from immunoSEQ multiplex PCR, and its TCRdb copy is limited to in-frame clones, with some not included. The DNA gave D and trimming, while V, J and clone size come from that table. The sample records 45,000 to 60,000 clones, about 82% being singletons. The specimen sequenced was peripheral blood. The receptor's source is a man between 65 and 85 years old with active COVID-19.

The DNA of the CDR3 is TGTGCCTGGAACCCGGTTTCCTATAATTCACCCCTCCACTTT. Translation: CAWNPVSYNSPLHF. The rearrangement uses TRBV30 and TRBJ1-6; D is unclear. Germline V gene sequence: CDR1 GTSNPN, CDR2 SVGIG (reference sequence). The V and J ends lost 4 bases and 1 base respectively, with 8 bases between them. The CDR3 totals 14 residues.